The next 27 T cell receptor beta chains were all read from a single sample in a study of blood T cell repertoires in COVID-19 (dated by TCRdb to about 2020). Library construction relied on the immunoSEQ multiplex PCR assay. TCRdb retrieved this table from immuneACCESS and kept in-frame rearrangements only. Not all clones are present; in checked studies, unresolved V genes account for under half, and no reason is known for the remainder. This sample comprises 250,000 to 300,000 clones, roughly 90% of them detected only once. The top ten clones comprise about 0.94% of the sample. The sequenced material came from peripheral blood. The source is a woman between 35 and 50 years old who had recovered from COVID-19.

The chain has TRBV7-2 and TRBJ2-3; 7 positions agree with TRBD2. Germline V CDR1 and CDR2: SGHTA, FQGNSA. With V trimmed by 1 base and J by 3 bases, 7 bases remained unmatched. This CDR3 is built from 16 residues. The DNA of the CDR3 is TGTGCCAGCAGCTTAGAAGGGAGGGAGGTGACAGATACGCAGTATTTT. Its protein is CASSLEGREVTDTQYF.

The chain couples TRBV6-1 to TRBJ2-7, with 11 bases identical to TRBD2. V lost 4 bases to trimming and J lost 4 bases; unmatched junction nucleotides: 12. The CDR3 length is 17 residues. Germline values: CDR1 MNHNS, CDR2 SASEGT. CDR3 DNA sequence: TGTGCCAGCAGTGGGGGGCAACTAGCGGGAGTTCGGTACGAGCAGTACTTC. Amino acid sequence: CASSGGQLAGVRYEQYF.

The CDR3 DNA is TGTGCCAGCAGTCAAGACCCGGGGGTCAATCAGCCCCAGCATTTT. It encodes CASSQDPGVNQPQHF. This chain uses TRBV6-6 with TRBJ1-5, with D maybe TRBD1 (5 bases). The CDR3 consists of 15 residues. The germline CDR1 and CDR2 sequences are MNHNY and SVGAGI (reference sequence). V shed 5 bases and J shed 3 bases, with 14 bases lying between them.

The rearrangement links TRBV19 to TRBJ1-1, with D tentatively TRBD1 (6 bases). V was cut by 3 bases and J by 8 bases, with 13 bases left in between. The CDR3 is made up of 13 amino acids. Germline loops: CDR1 LNHDA, CDR2 SQIVND (reference sequence). The CDR3 DNA sequence: TGTGCCAGTAGTATGGTACAGGGTGCCGAAGCTTTCTTT. Protein sequence: CASSMVQGAEAFF.

This clone occurred a few times. The chain links TRBV4-1 to TRBJ2-6, with 10 bases matching TRBD1. Per the germline V gene, CDR1 is MGHRA and CDR2 is YSYEKL. CDR3 length equals 18 residues. After removal of 3 bases from V and 2 bases from J, the junction contained 7 bases not matched to a gene. CDR3 sequence: CASSQPGTGAPGANVLTF. CDR3 bases: TGCGCCAGCAGCCAGCCCGGGACAGGGGCCCCTGGGGCCAACGTCCTGACTTTC.

The chain employs TRBV27 and TRBJ2-4, with 12 bases fitting TRBD2. Unmatched junction bases numbered 7, after V lost 6 bases and J lost 4 bases. Germline V gives CDR1 MNHEY, CDR2 SMNVEV (reference sequence). CDR3 size: 16 residues. The CDR3 DNA is TGTGCCAGCAGGAGACTAGCGGGGGACGGGAAAAACATTCAGTACTTC. Protein product: CASRRLAGDGKNIQYF.

This chain joins TRBV10-3 and TRBJ2-7, with TRBD1 identical over 7 bases. Unmatched junction bases numbered 6, after V lost 3 bases and J lost 4 bases. The CDR3 runs to 14 residues. The germline CDR1 and CDR2 sequences are ENHRY and SYGVKD. CDR3 in amino acids: CAISEGTAVYEQYF. CDR3 nucleotide sequence: TGTGCCATCAGTGAAGGGACAGCCGTTTACGAGCAGTACTTC.

The V call is TRBV7-3, the J call TRBJ2-1; the match to TRBD2 covers 12 bases. The CDR3 totals 16 residues. CDR1 and CDR2 from the germline V gene are SGHTA and FQGTGA. The ends lost 1 base at V and 4 bases at J; junction bases unmatched: 2. CDR3 amino acids: CASSLMLAGGYNEQFF. The CDR3 nucleotides are TGTGCCAGCAGCTTAATGCTAGCGGGAGGGTACAATGAGCAGTTCTTC.

The V call is TRBV28, the J call TRBJ1-6; no definite D call. This CDR3 is 12 amino acids long. CDR1 is MDHEN, CDR2 SYDVKM, per germline. V lost 5 bases, J lost 7 bases, and 6 bases lay in between. The CDR3 spells CASSTLNSPLHF. The CDR3 coding sequence is TGTGCCAGCAGTACCCTAAATTCACCCCTCCACTTT.

Only a few counts were recorded for this clone. J is TRBJ2-6 and V is TRBV28; 7 bases map to TRBD2. Germline CDR1 and CDR2: MDHEN and SYDVKM. The CDR3 runs to 16 residues. The V segment lost 4 bases and the J segment 4 bases; nucleotides outside the gene matches: 7. The CDR3 protein is CASSSPAGRGANVLTF. The CDR3 nucleotides are TGTGCCAGCAGTTCCCCAGCGGGGCGCGGGGCCAACGTCCTGACTTTC.

In regard to this clone: This specimen includes other DNA sequences encoding the same CDR3. The chain couples TRBV4-2 to TRBJ2-1, with 8 bases identical to TRBD2. This CDR3 is 17 amino acids long. Germline trimming cut 0 bases from V and 4 bases from J; bases unmatched to any gene: 8. CDR1 LGHNA and CDR2 YNFKEQ come from the germline V gene. The CDR3: CASSQDLAGGSYNEQFF. The CDR3 DNA sequence: TGTGCCAGCAGCCAAGATCTGGCGGGAGGCTCATACAATGAGCAGTTCTTC.

The chain employs TRBV21-1 and TRBJ2-2; TRBD2 was called by the table and not checked on the DNA. TRBV21-1 is a pseudogene. CDR3 length equals 15 residues. The CDR3 sequence: CASSRTGERTGELFF. CDR3 nucleotide sequence: TGTGCCAGCAGCAGGACGGGGGAGCGCACCGGGGAGCTGTTTTTT.

The chain couples TRBV6-1 to TRBJ1-6; D gene ambiguous. This CDR3 region has 13 residues. Germline CDR1 reads MNHNS; CDR2 reads SASEGT. The V end lost 3 bases, the J end lost 10 bases, and 10 bases lay between the germline ends. The CDR3 region is CASSETGGSPLHF. The CDR3 bases are TGTGCCAGCAGTGAGACGGGAGGATCACCCCTCCACTTT.

The V gene is TRBV19, the J gene TRBJ2-1; D might be TRBD2 (6 bases). Germline V lookup: CDR1 LNHDA, CDR2 SQIVND (reference sequence). The CDR3 runs to 15 residues. V was trimmed by 5 bases and J by 0 bases, leaving 11 bases between them. Written as DNA, the CDR3 is TGTGCCAGTAGTCTGGGGACTTTCTCCTACAATGAGCAGTTCTTC. This translates into CASSLGTFSYNEQFF.

The rearrangement uses TRBV5-4 and TRBJ2-7, with TRBD1 matching over 7 bases. The CDR3 consists of 15 residues. Per the germline V gene, CDR1 is SGHNT and CDR2 is YYREEE (reference sequence). With 3 bases clipped from V and 4 bases from J, the junction kept 10 bases outside the gene matches. CDR3 sequence: CASSSRGQSDYEQYF. DNA of the CDR3: TGTGCCAGCAGCTCAAGGGGGCAATCGGATTACGAGCAGTACTTC.

This sequence joins TRBV10-3 and TRBJ2-5, with D perhaps matching TRBD1 (6 bases). Trimming removed 2 bases at V and 1 base at J, with 8 bases between. Per germline, CDR1 ENHRY and CDR2 SYGVKD. This CDR3 has 14 amino acids. The CDR3 region is CAISEVGGQETQYF. The CDR3 DNA reads TGTGCCATCAGTGAGGTAGGGGGCCAAGAGACCCAGTACTTC.

The chain couples TRBV11-2 to TRBJ1-4; D not certain. The V gene lost 5 bases and the J gene lost 0 bases, with 13 bases spanning the gap. The CDR3 length is 16 residues. Germline values: CDR1 SGHAT, CDR2 FQNNGV. CDR3 bases: TGTGCCAGCAGCCCACTAAAGGCCGCAACTAATGAAAAACTGTTTTTT. This encodes CASSPLKAATNEKLFF.

This chain connects TRBV11-2 to TRBJ1-1; the match to TRBD1 covers 8 bases. Trimming at V came to 6 bases and at J to 1 base, leaving 4 bases not matched to a gene. CDR3 length: 14 residues. Germline V gene data show CDR1 as SGHAT and CDR2 as FQNNGV. CDR3 protein: CASSKQGGNTEAFF. CDR3 in DNA: TGTGCCAGCAGTAAACAGGGGGGGAACACTGAAGCTTTCTTT. The full variable domain, with the rest looked up from reference TRBV11-2 and TRBJ1-1, is EAGVAQSPRYKIIEKRQSVAFWCNPISGHATLYWYQQILGQGPKLLIQFQNNGVVDDSQLPKDRFSAERLKGVDSTLKIQPAKLEDSAVYLCASSKQGGNTEAFFGQGTRLTVV.

The rearrangement uses TRBV19 and TRBJ1-2, with 7 bases that match TRBD1. Losses at the gene ends were 3 bases for V and 8 bases for J; bases not matched to a gene: 21. Germline V CDR1 and CDR2: LNHDA, SQIVND (reference sequence). The CDR3 spans 18 residues. CDR3 nucleotide sequence: TGTGCCAGTAGTATTCGGGGACAGCGCGGAGATGTGAGGGGAGGCTACACCTTC. The encoded protein is CASSIRGQRGDVRGGYTF.

In DNA, the CDR3 is TGCGCCAGCAGCTTGGGGCTAGTAGGGGGCACAGATACGCAGTATTTT. Translation: CASSLGLVGGTDTQYF. The chain uses TRBV5-1 and TRBJ2-3, with a possible D match to TRBD1 (5 bases). V lost 0 bases to trimming and J lost 1 base, with 12 bases between them. Germline CDR1 is SGHRS and CDR2 is YFSETQ. This CDR3 spans 16 amino acids.

This chain uses TRBV5-4 with TRBJ2-6; D ambiguous. CDR3 length equals 16 residues. From germline, CDR1 is SGHNT and CDR2 YYREEE (reference sequence). V shed 0 bases and J shed 2 bases, with 9 bases lying between them. This CDR3 reads CASSLELVPGANVLTF. The CDR3 DNA follows: TGTGCCAGCAGCTTGGAACTGGTCCCTGGGGCCAACGTCCTGACTTTC. Full variable domain (outside the CDR3, taken from reference TRBV5-4 and TRBJ2-6): ETGVTQSPTHLIKTRGQQVTLRCSSQSGHNTVSWYQQALGQGPQFIFQYYREEENGRGNFPPRFSGLQFPNYSSELNVNALELDDSALYLCASSLELVPGANVLTFGAGSRLTVL.

The chain couples TRBV3-1 (or the pseudogene TRBV3-2) to TRBJ2-1, with 9 nucleotides matching TRBD1. The V gene's germline CDR1 is LGHDT and CDR2 YNNKEL (reference sequence). The CDR3 covers 15 residues. V was pared by 4 bases and J by 3 bases, with 4 bases of the junction left unmatched. CDR3 protein: CASSRGQGLYNEQFF. In DNA form, the CDR3 reads TGTGCCAGCAGCCGAGGACAGGGGCTCTACAATGAGCAGTTCTTC.

The chain recombines TRBV27 with TRBJ2-7; 9 nucleotides line up with TRBD2. The CDR3 loop spans 16 amino acids. Germline V lookup: CDR1 MNHEY, CDR2 SMNVEV (reference sequence). V shed 0 bases and J 4 bases; nucleotides not matched to a gene: 7. Here the CDR3 reads CASSLSASGNRYEQYF. The CDR3 nucleotides are TGTGCCAGCAGTTTATCGGCTAGCGGGAACAGATACGAGCAGTACTTC.

V gene TRBV7-9 combines with J gene TRBJ1-2; D not certain. The CDR3 totals 11 residues. The V end was cut by 4 bases, the J end by 8 bases, with 8 bases between. CDR1 SEHNR and CDR2 FQNEAQ come from the germline V gene (reference sequence). The CDR3 DNA reads as TGTGCCAGCAGCTCCTTCCTCGGCTACACCTTC. Translated, it gives CASSSFLGYTF.

This chain uses TRBV29-1 with TRBJ2-5; 7 positions match TRBD2. The germline CDR1 and CDR2 sequences are SQVTM and ANQGSEA. The V and J ends lost 6 bases and 4 bases, in that order; junction bases with no gene match: 11. The CDR3 runs 14 residues. CDR3 protein: CSVGRSGILETQYF. The CDR3 bases are TGCAGCGTGGGGAGAAGCGGGATCTTAGAGACCCAGTACTTC.

V and J are TRBV5-1 and TRBJ1-1; the match to TRBD1 covers 7 bases. Germline V gene sequence: CDR1 SGHRS, CDR2 YFSETQ. This CDR3 comprises 13 residues. With V trimmed by 4 bases and J by 4 bases, 4 bases remained unmatched. This CDR3 is CASSASGGTEAFF. The CDR3 bases are TGCGCCAGCAGCGCTTCAGGGGGCACTGAAGCTTTCTTT.

The rearrangement uses TRBV4-2 and TRBJ2-1; no reliable D call. With 5 bases removed from V and 8 bases from J, the gap between germline ends came to 13 bases. The CDR3 totals 13 residues. Per the germline V gene, CDR1 is LGHNA and CDR2 is YNFKEQ. The CDR3 reads CASSLGGVDEQFF. CDR3 coding DNA: TGTGCCAGCAGCTTGGGTGGAGTAGATGAGCAGTTCTTC.